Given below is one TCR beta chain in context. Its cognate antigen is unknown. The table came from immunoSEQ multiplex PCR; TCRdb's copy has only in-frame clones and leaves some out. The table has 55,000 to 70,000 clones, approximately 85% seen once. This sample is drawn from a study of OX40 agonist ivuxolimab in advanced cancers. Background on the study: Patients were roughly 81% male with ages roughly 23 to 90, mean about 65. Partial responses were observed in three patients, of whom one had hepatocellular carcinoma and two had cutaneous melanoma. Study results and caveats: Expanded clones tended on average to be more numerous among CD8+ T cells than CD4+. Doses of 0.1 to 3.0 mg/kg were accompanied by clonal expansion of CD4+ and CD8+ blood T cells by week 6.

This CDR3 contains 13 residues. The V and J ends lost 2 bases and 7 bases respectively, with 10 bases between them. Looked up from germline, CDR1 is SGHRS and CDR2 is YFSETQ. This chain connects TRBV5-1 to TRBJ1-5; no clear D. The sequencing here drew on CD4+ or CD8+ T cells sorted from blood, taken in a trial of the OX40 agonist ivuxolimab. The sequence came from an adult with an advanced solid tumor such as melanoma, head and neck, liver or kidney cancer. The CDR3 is CASSLGSGQPQHF. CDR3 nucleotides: TGCGCCAGCAGCTTAGGGAGTGGGCAGCCCCAGCATTTT. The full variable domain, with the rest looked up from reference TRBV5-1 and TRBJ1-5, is KAGVTQTPRYLIKTRGQQVTLSCSPISGHRSVSWYQQTPGQGLQFLFEYFSETQRNKGNFPGRFSGRQFSNSRSEMNVSTLELGDSALYLCASSLGSGQPQHFGDGTRLSIL.